Reported below is one TCR beta chain. The germline V and J ends were trimmed by 8 bases and 5 bases, with 7 bases remaining between them. The germline gives CDR1 SEHNR, CDR2 FQNEAQ (reference sequence). The CDR3 totals 10 residues. The data were taken from a study of blood T cell repertoires in COVID-19. Study as a whole: Sources were T cells, B-cell-depleted T cells, or PBMCs; the material itself was cDNA or gDNA.

Sequencing used immunoSEQ multiplex PCR; TCRdb keeps in-frame clones, though not all of them. This table has about 210,000 clones, 70% to 90% appearing once. The TCR comes from a young woman who had recovered from COVID-19. The chain has TRBV7-9 and TRBJ2-7; D remains unclear. Sequences were obtained from PBMCs or T cells enriched from blood (not recorded which). The CDR3 here is CASGVNEQYF. The CDR3 nucleotides read TGTGCCAGCGGAGTAAACGAGCAGTACTTC.